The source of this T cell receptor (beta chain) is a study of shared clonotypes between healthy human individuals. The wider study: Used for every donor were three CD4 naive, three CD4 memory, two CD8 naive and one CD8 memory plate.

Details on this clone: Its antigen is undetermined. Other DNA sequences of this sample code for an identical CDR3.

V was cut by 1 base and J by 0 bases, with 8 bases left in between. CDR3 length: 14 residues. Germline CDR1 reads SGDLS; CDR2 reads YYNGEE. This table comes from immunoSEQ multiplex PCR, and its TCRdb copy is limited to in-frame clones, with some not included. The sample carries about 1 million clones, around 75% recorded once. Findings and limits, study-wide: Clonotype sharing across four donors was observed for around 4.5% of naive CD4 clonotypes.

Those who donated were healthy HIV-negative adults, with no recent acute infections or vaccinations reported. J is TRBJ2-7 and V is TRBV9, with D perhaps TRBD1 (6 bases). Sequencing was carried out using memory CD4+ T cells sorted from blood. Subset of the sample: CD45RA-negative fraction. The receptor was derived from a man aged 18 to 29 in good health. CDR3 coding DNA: TGTGCCAGCAGCGTAACAGGGACCTCCTACGAGCAGTACTTC. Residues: CASSVTGTSYEQYF.